Listed here are 3 T cell receptor beta chains from one sample, sequenced in a study of low-dose radiotherapy and immunotherapy resistance in tumors. Time point reported: after trial treatment. The treatment was: LDRT plus nivolumab, ipilimumab, low-dose cyclophosphamide and aspirin (RACIN trial). TRAV- and TRBV-specific primers were used for first-strand cDNA, which covered alpha and beta chains. Using a constant-region primer together with a V-primer adapter, TCRs were subjected to roughly 20 PCR cycles of amplification. TCRdb reprocessed the reads via MiXCR and lists one record per CDR3 protein. The data contain about 97,000 distinct CDR3 sequences, 20% to 25% of them singletons. The sequenced sample was PBMCs, obtained after low-dose radiotherapy plus immunotherapy. These receptors were obtained from a male donor with prostate cancer.

This clonotype was seen many times. The rearrangement links TRBV12-3 or TRBV12-4 to TRBJ2-1; tentative D call: TRBD2 (6 bases). This CDR3 spans 11 amino acids. V lost 3 bases, J lost 15 bases, and 12 bases lay in between. CDR3 residues: CASSLAGSRFF. CDR3 sequence (DNA): TGTGCCAGCAGTTTGGCCGGGAGTCGGTTCTTC.

This clonotype was seen many times. The chain has TRBV5-1 and TRBJ2-7; TRBD1 matches at 10 bases. V was clipped by 4 bases and J by 3 bases; unmatched bases: 7. CDR1 and CDR2 (germline): SGHRS, YFSETQ. CDR3 length: 15 residues. CDR3 residues: CASSLRTGGDYEQYF. The CDR3 DNA reads TGCGCCAGCAGCCTAAGGACAGGGGGGGACTACGAGCAGTACTTC. Complete variable domain (other parts from reference TRBV5-1 and TRBJ2-7): KAGVTQTPRYLIKTRGQQVTLSCSPISGHRSVSWYQQTPGQGLQFLFEYFSETQRNKGNFPGRFSGRQFSNSRSEMNVSTLELGDSALYLCASSLRTGGDYEQYFGPGTRLTVT.

This clonotype was counted many times. The chain carries TRBV27 and TRBJ2-2; D might be TRBD1 (5 bases). The CDR3 extends over 12 amino acids. In germline, CDR1 is MNHEY, CDR2 SMNVEV (reference sequence). V lost 6 bases, J lost 6 bases, and 8 bases lay in between. CDR3 sequence (DNA): TGTGCCAGCAGACCAGGGTCCGGGGAGCTGTTTTTT. It encodes CASRPGSGELFF.